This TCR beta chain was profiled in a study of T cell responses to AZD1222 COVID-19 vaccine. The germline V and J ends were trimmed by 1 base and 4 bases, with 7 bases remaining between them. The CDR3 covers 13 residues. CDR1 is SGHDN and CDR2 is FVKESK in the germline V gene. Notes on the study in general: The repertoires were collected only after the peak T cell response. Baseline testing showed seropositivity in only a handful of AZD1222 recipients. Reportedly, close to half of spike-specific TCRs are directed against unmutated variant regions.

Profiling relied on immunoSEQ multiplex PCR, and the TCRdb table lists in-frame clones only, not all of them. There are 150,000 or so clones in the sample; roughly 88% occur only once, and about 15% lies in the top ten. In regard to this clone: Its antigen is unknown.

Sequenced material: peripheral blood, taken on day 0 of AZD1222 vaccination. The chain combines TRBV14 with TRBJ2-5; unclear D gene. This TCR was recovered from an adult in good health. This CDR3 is CASSQVIGETQYF. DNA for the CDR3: TGTGCCAGCAGCCAAGTAATCGGAGAGACCCAGTACTTC.